This record concerns one TCR delta chain sequence. The target antigen is unknown. The data were taken from a study of human gamma delta and Vdelta1 T cells. Germline loops: CDR1 TSWWSYY, CDR2 QGS. This CDR3 is 21 amino acids long. Trimming took 1 base from V and 4 from J; bases not matched to a gene: 18. TCRdb re-called the PCR reads via CATT. Here the sample spans more than 5,000 delta-chain clones, roughly 40% being singletons. Study outcomes and limitations: Acute myeloid leukemia was reportedly broadly targeted by polyclonal Delta One T cells.

The sample comprised Vdelta1 gamma-delta T cells from blood grown in culture (DOT cells). The source is a human donor in good health. The chain recombines TRDV1 with TRDJ2; 10 bases map to TRDD3. The CDR3 coding sequence is TGTGCTCTTGGGGAACAAGACGATATGAAGGGGGGGATACGAGAGACAGCACAACTCTTCTTT. Its protein is CALGEQDDMKGGIRETAQLFF.